This T cell receptor (beta chain) was sequenced during a study of identical twins. Study-level results: There was an excess of low generation probability in the out-of-frame alpha sequences that twins shared. The degree of excess twin sharing was weaker in beta out-of-frame sequences. Invariant populations such as MAIT and iNKT cells could partly muddle zero-insertion analyses. Among monozygotic twins, out-of-frame TCR alpha sharing exceeded what models predicted.

TCRdb re-analysed the 5' RACE reads in MiXCR, keeping a single row per CDR3 protein. The top ten hold around 8.9% of the sample, which has approximately 260,000 distinct CDR3 sequences, about 14% seen once. About this clonotype itself: The antigen remains unidentified.

The CDR3 loop spans 17 amino acids. The germline V and J ends were trimmed by 4 bases and 6 bases, with 26 bases remaining between them. CDR1 is SGHRS and CDR2 is YFSETQ in the germline V gene. Sample: memory (CD45RO+) T cells sorted from blood. The J gene is TRBJ2-7, the V gene TRBV5-1, with D unresolved. This TCR derives from a woman aged 18-30 years in good health. The CDR3 loop reads CASSRIPPTDLLREQYF. The CDR3 DNA reads as TGCGCCAGCAGCCGAATACCTCCCACAGACCTGCTACGCGAGCAGTACTTC.